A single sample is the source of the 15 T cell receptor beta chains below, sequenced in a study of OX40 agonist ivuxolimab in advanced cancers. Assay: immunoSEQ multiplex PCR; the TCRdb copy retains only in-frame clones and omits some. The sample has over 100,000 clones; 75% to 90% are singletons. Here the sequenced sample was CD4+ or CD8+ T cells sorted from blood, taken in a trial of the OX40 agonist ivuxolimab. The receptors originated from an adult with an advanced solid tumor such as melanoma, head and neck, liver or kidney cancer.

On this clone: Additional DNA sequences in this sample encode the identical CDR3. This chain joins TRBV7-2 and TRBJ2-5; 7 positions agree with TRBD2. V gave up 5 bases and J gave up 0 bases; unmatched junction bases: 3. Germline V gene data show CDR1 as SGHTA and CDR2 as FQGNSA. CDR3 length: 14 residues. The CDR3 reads CASSLGGYQETQYF. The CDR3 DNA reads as TGTGCCAGCAGCCTCGGGGGGTACCAAGAGACCCAGTACTTC. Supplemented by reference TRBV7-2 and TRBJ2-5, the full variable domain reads GAGVSQSPSNKVTEKGKDVELRCDPISGHTALYWYRQSLGQGLEFLIYFQGNSAPDKSGLPSDRFSAERTGGSVSTLTIQRTQQEDSAVYLCASSLGGYQETQYFGPGTRLLVL.

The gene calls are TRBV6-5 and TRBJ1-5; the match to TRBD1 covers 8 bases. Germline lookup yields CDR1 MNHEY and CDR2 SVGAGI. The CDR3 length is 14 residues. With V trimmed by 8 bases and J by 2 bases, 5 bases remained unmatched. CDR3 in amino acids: CASENRGGNQPQHF. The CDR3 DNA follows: TGTGCCAGCGAAAACAGGGGGGGCAATCAGCCCCAGCATTTT.

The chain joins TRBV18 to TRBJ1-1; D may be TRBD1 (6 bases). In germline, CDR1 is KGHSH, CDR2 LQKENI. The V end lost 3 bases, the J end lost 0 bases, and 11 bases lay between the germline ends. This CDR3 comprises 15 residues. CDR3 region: CASSPRDTLNTEAFF. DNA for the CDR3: TGTGCCAGCTCACCCCGGGACACGTTGAACACTGAAGCTTTCTTT.

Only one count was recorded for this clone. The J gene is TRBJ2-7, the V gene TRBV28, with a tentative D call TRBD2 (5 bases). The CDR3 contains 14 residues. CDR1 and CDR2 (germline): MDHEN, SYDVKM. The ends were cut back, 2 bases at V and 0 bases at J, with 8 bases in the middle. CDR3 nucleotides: TGTGCCAGCAGTTTAAGCGGTCTCTCCTACGAGCAGTACTTC. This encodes CASSLSGLSYEQYF. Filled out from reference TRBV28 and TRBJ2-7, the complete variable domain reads DVKVTQSSRYLVKRTGEKVFLECVQDMDHENMFWYRQDPGLGLRLIYFSYDVKMKEKGDIPEGYSVSREKKERFSLILESASTNQTSMYLCASSLSGLSYEQYFGPGTRLTVT.

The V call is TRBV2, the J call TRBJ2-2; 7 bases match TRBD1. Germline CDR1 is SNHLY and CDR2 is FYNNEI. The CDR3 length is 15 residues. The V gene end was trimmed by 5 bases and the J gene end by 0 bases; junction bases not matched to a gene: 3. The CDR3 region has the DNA TGTGCCAGCAGTAGACAGGGCCCGAACACCGGGGAGCTGTTTTTT. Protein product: CASSRQGPNTGELFF.

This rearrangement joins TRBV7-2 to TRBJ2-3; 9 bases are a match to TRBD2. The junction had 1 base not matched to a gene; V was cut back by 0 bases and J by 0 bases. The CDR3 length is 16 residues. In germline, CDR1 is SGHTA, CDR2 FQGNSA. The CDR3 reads CASSLALAGSTDTQYF. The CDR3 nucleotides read TGTGCCAGCAGCTTAGCTCTAGCGGGGAGCACAGATACGCAGTATTTT.

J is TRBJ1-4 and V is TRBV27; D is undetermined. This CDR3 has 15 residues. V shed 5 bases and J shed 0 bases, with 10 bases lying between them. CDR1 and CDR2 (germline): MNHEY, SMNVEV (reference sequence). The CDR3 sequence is CASSVGQPTNEKLFF. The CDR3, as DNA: TGTGCCAGCAGTGTTGGGCAGCCAACTAATGAAAAACTGTTTTTT.

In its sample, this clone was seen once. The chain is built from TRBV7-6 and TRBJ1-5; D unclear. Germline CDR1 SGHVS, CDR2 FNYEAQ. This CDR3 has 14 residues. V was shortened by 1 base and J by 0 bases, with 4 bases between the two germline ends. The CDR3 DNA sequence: TGTGCCAGCAGCTTAGAGAGTAGCAATCAGCCCCAGCATTTT. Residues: CASSLESSNQPQHF.

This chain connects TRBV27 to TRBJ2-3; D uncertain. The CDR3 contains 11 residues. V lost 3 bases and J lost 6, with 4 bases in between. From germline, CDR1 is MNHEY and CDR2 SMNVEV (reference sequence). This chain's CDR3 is CASSFGDTQYF. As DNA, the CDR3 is TGTGCCAGCAGTTTTGGGGATACGCAGTATTTT.

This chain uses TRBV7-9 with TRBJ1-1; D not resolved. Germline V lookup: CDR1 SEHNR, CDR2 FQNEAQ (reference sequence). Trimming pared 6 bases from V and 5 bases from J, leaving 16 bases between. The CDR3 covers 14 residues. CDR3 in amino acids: CASRPSPRETEAFF. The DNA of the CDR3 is TGTGCCAGCAGACCGAGTCCCCGGGAGACTGAAGCTTTCTTT.

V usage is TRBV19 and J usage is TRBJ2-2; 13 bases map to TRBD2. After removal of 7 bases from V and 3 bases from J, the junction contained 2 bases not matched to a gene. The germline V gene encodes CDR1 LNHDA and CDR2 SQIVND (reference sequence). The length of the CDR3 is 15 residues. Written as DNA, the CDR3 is TGTGCCAGTAAAGGACTAGCGGGGGACACCGGGGAGCTGTTTTTT. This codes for CASKGLAGDTGELFF.

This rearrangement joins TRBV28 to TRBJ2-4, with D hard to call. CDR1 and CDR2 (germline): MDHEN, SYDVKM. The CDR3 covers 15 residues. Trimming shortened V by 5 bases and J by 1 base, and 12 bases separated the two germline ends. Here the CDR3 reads CASSLGLAAKNIQYF. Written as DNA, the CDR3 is TGTGCCAGCAGTCTGGGCCTCGCGGCCAAAAACATTCAGTACTTC.

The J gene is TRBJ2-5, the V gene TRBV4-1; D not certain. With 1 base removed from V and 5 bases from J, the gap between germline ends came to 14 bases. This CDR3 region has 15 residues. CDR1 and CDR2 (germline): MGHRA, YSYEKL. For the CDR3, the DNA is TGCGCCAGCAGCCAAGCTTCAGTGATCTCGGAGACCCAGTACTTC. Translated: CASSQASVISETQYF.

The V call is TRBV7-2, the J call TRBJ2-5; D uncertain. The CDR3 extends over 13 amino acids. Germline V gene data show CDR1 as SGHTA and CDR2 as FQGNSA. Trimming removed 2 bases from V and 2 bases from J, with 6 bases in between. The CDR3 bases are TGTGCCAGCAGCTTAAGAGCACAAGAGACCCAGTACTTC. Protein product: CASSLRAQETQYF.

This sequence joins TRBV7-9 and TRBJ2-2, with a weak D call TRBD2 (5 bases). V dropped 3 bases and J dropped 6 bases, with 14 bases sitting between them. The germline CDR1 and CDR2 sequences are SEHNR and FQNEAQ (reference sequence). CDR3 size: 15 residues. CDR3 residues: CASSFRGNPAGELFF. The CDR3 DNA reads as TGTGCCAGCAGCTTTCGGGGAAACCCGGCCGGGGAGCTGTTTTTT.